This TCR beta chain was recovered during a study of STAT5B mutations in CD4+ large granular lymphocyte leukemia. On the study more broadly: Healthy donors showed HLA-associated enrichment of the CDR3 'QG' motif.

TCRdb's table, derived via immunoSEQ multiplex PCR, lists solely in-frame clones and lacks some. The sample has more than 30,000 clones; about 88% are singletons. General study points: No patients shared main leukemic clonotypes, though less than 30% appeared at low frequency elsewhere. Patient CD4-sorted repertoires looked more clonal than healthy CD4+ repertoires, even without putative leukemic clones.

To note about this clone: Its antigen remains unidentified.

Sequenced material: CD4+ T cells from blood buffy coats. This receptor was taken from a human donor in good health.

The CDR3: CASSAIGGATGELFF. As DNA, the CDR3 is TGTGCCAGCAGCGCGATCGGGGGCGCGACCGGGGAGCTGTTTTTT. The J gene is TRBJ2-2, the V gene TRBV11-2; D assignment may be TRBD1 or TRBD2 (6 bases each). The CDR3 spans 15 residues. Trimming stripped 5 bases from V and 5 bases from J, with 15 bases between. CDR1 is SGHAT, CDR2 FQNNGV, per germline.